The TCR beta chain described here comes from a study of blood T cell repertoires in COVID-19. Repertoires were generated with immunoSEQ multiplex PCR, while TCRdb's copy carries only in-frame clones and drops some. The data hold hundreds of thousands of clones, with roughly 85% observed a single time. Cohort 3 donors were reported recovered after two negative PCRs, clearance, or symptom resolution. This receptor was taken from a woman in her forties or fifties who had recovered from COVID-19. Sequencing was performed on PBMCs or T cells enriched from blood (not recorded which).

The CDR3 loop is CASSGWTGVSTDTQYF. Written as DNA, the CDR3 is TGTGCCAGCAGCGGATGGACAGGGGTCAGCACAGATACGCAGTATTTT. The J gene is TRBJ2-3, the V gene TRBV7-9; 9 nucleotides line up with TRBD1. The CDR3 runs to 16 residues. The germline CDR1 and CDR2 sequences are SEHNR and FQNEAQ (reference sequence). Unmatched junction bases numbered 6, after V lost 5 bases and J lost 0 bases.